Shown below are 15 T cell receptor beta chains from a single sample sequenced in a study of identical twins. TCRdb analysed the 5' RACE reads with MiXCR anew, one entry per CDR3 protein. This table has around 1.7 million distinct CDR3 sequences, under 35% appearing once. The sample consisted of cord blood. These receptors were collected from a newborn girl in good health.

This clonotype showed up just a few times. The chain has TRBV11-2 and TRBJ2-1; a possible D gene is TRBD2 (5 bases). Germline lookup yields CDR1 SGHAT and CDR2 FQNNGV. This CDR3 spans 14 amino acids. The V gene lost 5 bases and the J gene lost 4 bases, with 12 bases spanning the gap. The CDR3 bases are TGTGCCAGCAGCCCCTTCCCGGGGTACAATGAGCAGTTCTTC. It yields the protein CASSPFPGYNEQFF.

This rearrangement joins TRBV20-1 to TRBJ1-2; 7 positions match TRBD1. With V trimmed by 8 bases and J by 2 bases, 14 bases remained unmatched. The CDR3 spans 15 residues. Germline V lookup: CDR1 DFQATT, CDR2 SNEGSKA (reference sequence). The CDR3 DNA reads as TGCAGTACCGGGACAGCCAAAACCAAAAACTATGGCTACACCTTC. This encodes CSTGTAKTKNYGYTF.

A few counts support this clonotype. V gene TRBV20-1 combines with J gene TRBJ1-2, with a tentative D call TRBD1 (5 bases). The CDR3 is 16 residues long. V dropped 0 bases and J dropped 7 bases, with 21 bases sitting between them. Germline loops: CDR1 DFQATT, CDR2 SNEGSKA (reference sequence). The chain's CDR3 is CSARDRIRQRGIGYTF. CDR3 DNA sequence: TGCAGTGCTAGAGATCGGATTAGGCAGAGGGGAATTGGCTACACCTTC.

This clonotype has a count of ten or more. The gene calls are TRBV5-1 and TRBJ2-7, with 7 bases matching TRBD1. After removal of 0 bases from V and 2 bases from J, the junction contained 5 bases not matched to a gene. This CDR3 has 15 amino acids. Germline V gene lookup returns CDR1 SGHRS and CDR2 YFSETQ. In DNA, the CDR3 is TGCGCCAGCAGCTTGGGTCGGGACAGCACCTACGAGCAGTACTTC. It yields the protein CASSLGRDSTYEQYF.

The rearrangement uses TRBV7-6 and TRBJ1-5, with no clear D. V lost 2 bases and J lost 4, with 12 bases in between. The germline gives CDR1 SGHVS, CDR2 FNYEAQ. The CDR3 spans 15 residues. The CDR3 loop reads CASSLLSGNNQPQHF. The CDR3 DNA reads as TGTGCCAGCAGCTTATTGTCGGGGAATAATCAGCCCCAGCATTTT.

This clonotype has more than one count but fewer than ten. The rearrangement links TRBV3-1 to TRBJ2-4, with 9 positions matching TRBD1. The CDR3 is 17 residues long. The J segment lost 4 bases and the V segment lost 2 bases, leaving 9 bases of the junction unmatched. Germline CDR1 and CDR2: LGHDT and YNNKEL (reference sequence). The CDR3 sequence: CASSQPLDRGRKNIQYF. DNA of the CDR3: TGTGCCAGCAGCCAACCCCTGGACAGGGGTCGGAAAAACATTCAGTACTTC.

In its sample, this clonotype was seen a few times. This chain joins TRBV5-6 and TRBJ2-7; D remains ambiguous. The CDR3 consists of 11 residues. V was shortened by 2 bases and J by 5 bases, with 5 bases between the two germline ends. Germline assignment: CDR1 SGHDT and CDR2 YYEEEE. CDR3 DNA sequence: TGTGCCAGCAGCTTCGAGGACGAGCAGTACTTC. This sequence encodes CASSFEDEQYF.

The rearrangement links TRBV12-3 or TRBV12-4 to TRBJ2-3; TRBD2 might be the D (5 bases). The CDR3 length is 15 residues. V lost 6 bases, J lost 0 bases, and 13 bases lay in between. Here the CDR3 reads CASRHEPGSTDTQYF. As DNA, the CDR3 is TGTGCCAGCAGACACGAACCGGGAAGCACAGATACGCAGTATTTT.

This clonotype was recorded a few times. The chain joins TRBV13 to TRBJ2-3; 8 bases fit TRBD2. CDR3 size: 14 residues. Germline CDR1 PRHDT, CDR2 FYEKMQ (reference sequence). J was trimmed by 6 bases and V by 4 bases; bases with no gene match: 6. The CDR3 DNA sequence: TGTGCCAGCAGCTCGACTAGCGCCCTGGATACGCAGTATTTT. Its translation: CASSSTSALDTQYF.

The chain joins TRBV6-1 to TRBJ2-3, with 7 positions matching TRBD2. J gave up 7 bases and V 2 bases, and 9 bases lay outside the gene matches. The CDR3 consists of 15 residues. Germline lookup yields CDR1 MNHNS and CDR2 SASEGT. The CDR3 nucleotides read TGTGCCAGCAGTGAACGGGCCGGGAGGCCTTATACGCAGTATTTT. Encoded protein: CASSERAGRPYTQYF.

This CDR3 reads CSASSPPPSGQHSEQFF. The CDR3 region has the DNA TGCAGTGCTAGTAGTCCCCCCCCTAGCGGTCAACACAGTGAGCAGTTCTTC. This chain links TRBV20-1 with TRBJ2-1; the match to TRBD2 covers 7 bases. The J segment lost 9 bases and the V segment lost 3 bases, leaving 20 bases of the junction unmatched. CDR1 DFQATT and CDR2 SNEGSKA come from the germline V gene (reference sequence). This CDR3 is 17 amino acids long.

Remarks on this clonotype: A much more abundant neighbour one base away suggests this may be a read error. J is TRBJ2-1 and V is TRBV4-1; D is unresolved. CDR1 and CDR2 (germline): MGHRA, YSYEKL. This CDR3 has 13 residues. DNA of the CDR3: TGCGCCAGCAGCCAAGACTATTACAATGGGCAGTTCTTC. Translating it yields CASSQDYYNGQFF.

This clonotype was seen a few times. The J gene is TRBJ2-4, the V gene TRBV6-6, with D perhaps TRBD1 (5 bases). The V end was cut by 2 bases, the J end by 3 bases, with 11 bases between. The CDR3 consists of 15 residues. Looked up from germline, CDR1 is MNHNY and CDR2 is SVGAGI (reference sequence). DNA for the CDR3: TGTGCCAGCAGTTACCTCAGGGTTGGCAAAAACATTCAGTACTTC. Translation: CASSYLRVGKNIQYF.

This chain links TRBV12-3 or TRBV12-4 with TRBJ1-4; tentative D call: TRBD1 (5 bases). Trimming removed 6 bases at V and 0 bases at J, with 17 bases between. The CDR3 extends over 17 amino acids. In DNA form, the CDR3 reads TGTGCCAGCAGGTACTCCTCTTACAGGTCAACTAATGAAAAACTGTTTTTT. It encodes CASRYSSYRSTNEKLFF.

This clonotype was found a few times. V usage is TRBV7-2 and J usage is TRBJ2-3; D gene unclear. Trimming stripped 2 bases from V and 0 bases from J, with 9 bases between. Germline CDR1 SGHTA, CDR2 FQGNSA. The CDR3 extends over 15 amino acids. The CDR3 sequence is CASSLWGMSTDTQYF. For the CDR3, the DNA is TGTGCCAGCAGCTTATGGGGAATGAGCACAGATACGCAGTATTTT. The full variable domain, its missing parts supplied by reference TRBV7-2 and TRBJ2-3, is GAGVSQSPSNKVTEKGKDVELRCDPISGHTALYWYRQSLGQGLEFLIYFQGNSAPDKSGLPSDRFSAERTGGSVSTLTIQRTQQEDSAVYLCASSLWGMSTDTQYFGPGTRLTVL.